A selection of T cell receptor beta chains follows, all from one sample in a study of PD-1 blockade in classical Hodgkin lymphoma. The repertoire was sequenced with immunoSEQ multiplex PCR; TCRdb's copy has only in-frame clones and lacks some. The table records fewer than 25,000 clones, 74% of them present only once. This material consisted of peripheral blood mononuclear cells (PBMCs), taken at baseline. Source of these receptors: a human donor with classical Hodgkin lymphoma. Each CDR3 is given with its conserved first and last residue. The order of the fields is J gene, clone size, V gene, D gene, CDR3 length, CDR3 DNA, CDR3 protein. The D gene is left open where the match is weak. Some rows have no size entry. The others give once, few or many, or a class for an expanded clone.

TRBJ2-5 - TRBV6-5 - 15 TGTGCCAGCAGTTACTCGGGGGCAGGGCAAGAGACCCAGTACTTC CASSYSGAGQETQYF
TRBJ2-2 - TRBV5-1 - 14 TGCGCCACCCAACCGGGGGCTAACACCGGGGAGCTGTTTTTT CATQPGANTGELFF
TRBJ1-2 - TRBV2 - 15 TGTGCCAGCAGTGAGGGAGGGGTCCTCAACTATGGCTACACCTTC CASSEGGVLNYGYTF
TRBJ1-5 few TRBV6-5 - 13 TGTGCCAGCAGCCTGGGCTTCAATCAGCCCCAGCATTTT CASSLGFNQPQHF
TRBJ1-2 - TRBV5-6 - 14 TGTGCCAGCAACCTTTCACAGGGCACCTATGGCTACACCTTC CASNLSQGTYGYTF
TRBJ1-1 - TRBV6-1 - 15 TGTGCCAGCCGAGTTTCTCGGGGGGCACTCACTGAAGCTTTCTTT CASRVSRGALTEAFF
TRBJ2-3 few TRBV9 - 15 TGTGCCAGCAGCGTAGCTTTCGGCGGGCTCAATACGCAGTATTTT CASSVAFGGLNTQYF
TRBJ2-3 once TRBV7-2 - 13 TGTGCCAGCAGCTTAGGCCGGGGGGATACGCAGTATTTT CASSLGRGDTQYF
TRBJ2-5 - TRBV18 - 14 TGTGCCAGCTCACCACCGGAGCGAACGGAGACCCAGTACTTC CASSPPERTETQYF
TRBJ2-5 - TRBV9 - 15 TGTGCCAGCAGCCCCGCCGGGGGGCGGTCAGAGACCCAGTACTTC CASSPAGGRSETQYF
TRBJ1-2 once TRBV15 - 14 TGTGCCACCAGCAGACTCGACGTGGAGGATGGCTACACCTTC CATSRLDVEDGYTF
TRBJ2-1 once TRBV4-1 - 11 TGCGCCAGCAGCCTAGGGTACGAGCAGTTCTTC CASSLGYEQFF
TRBJ1-1 - TRBV7-3 - 15 TGTGCCAGCAGCTTAACGGCAGGACAGAACACTGAAGCTTTCTTT CASSLTAGQNTEAFF
TRBJ1-5 few TRBV7-9 - 14 TGTGCCAGCAGCCTTCGGGGCAGCAATCAGCCCCAGCATTTT CASSLRGSNQPQHF
TRBJ2-7 few TRBV15 - 15 TGTGCCACCAGCAGAGATGCGGGACAGTTGTACGAGCAGTACTTC CATSRDAGQLYEQYF
TRBJ2-4 many TRBV6-1 - 16 TGTGCCAGCAGTGAAGGGAACGAACAACCCAAAAACATTCAGTACTTC CASSEGNEQPKNIQYF
TRBJ1-5 medium-sized TRBV21-1 - 14 TGTGCCAGCAGCAGTAGCAGGGAAGACCAGCCCCAGCATTTT CASSSSREDQPQHF
TRBJ2-5 - TRBV28 - 12 TGTGCCAGCAGTTTAAACGCAGAGACCCAGTACTTC CASSLNAETQYF
TRBJ1-1 - TRBV7-3 - 15 TGTGCCAGCAGCTTAATGGGGGGAACGAACACTGAAGCTTTCTTT CASSLMGGTNTEAFF
TRBJ1-5 - TRBV6-6 - 14 TGTGCCAGCACCCAGGCCTCGGGCAATCAGCCCCAGCATTTT CASTQASGNQPQHF